This T cell receptor (beta chain) originates from a study of blood T cell repertoires in COVID-19. Overall study: Spain, Italy and the United States supplied samples that represented acute and convalescent COVID-19. PBMCs, B-cell-depleted T cells, or T cells were the source of the cDNA or gDNA that made up the material.

Germline V lookup: CDR1 LNHDA, CDR2 SQIVND (reference sequence). This CDR3 comprises 15 residues. Seattle's enrolled individuals joined amid active infection and were then monitored longitudinally. Original processing notes: Amplification of reference gene primers was used by the study to estimate nucleated cell counts. TCRdb's copy holds only in-frame clones and misses some; the assay was immunoSEQ multiplex PCR. From that table come the V and J calls and clone size; the DNA was used to work out D and trimming. The data contain approximately 350,000 clones, around 88% of them singletons. The chain recombines TRBV19 with TRBJ1-5; TRBD1 matches 8 bases. The receptor's source is a woman in her sixties or seventies with COVID-19, enrolled during active disease. The sample taken for sequencing was peripheral blood. CDR3 coding DNA: TGTGCTACCAGGGACAGGATGTATAGCAATCAGCCCCAGCATTTT. Protein: CATRDRMYSNQPQHF.